These 13 T cell receptor beta chains were sequenced from one sample in a study of blood T cell repertoires in COVID-19. Clones were sequenced by immunoSEQ multiplex PCR, and TCRdb holds only the in-frame ones, with some missing. Of some 10,000 clones in the sample, 70% to 90% are singletons; the top ten hold roughly a third. Sequenced material: peripheral blood. The receptors originated from a man aged 45-65 years with active COVID-19.

The chain employs TRBV6-4 and TRBJ2-2, with D uncertain. V gave up 3 bases and J gave up 3 bases, with 8 bases separating them. Looked up from germline, CDR1 is MRHNA and CDR2 is SNTAGT. This CDR3 has 14 amino acids. The DNA of the CDR3 is TGTGCCAGCAGTGAGAGTTCGGACACCGGGGAGCTGTTTTTT. This encodes CASSESSDTGELFF.

The chain has TRBV27 and TRBJ2-2; the D gene is possibly TRBD2 (6 bases). The CDR3 is made up of 14 amino acids. V lost 4 bases and J 5 bases, leaving 11 bases between the germline ends. Germline V gives CDR1 MNHEY, CDR2 SMNVEV (reference sequence). The CDR3 sequence is CASSSGEVTGELFF. The CDR3 DNA reads as TGTGCCAGCAGTTCGGGGGAGGTTACCGGGGAGCTGTTTTTT.

This chain connects TRBV5-1 to TRBJ2-7, with D uncertain. The V and J ends lost 4 bases and 2 bases respectively, with 13 bases between them. Germline V CDR1 and CDR2: SGHRS, YFSETQ. The CDR3 is 14 amino acids. The DNA of the CDR3 is TGCGCCAGCAGCCAGACCGGGTCGACCTACGAGCAGTACTTC. Amino acids: CASSQTGSTYEQYF. Full variable domain (missing parts from reference TRBV5-1 and TRBJ2-7): KAGVTQTPRYLIKTRGQQVTLSCSPISGHRSVSWYQQTPGQGLQFLFEYFSETQRNKGNFPGRFSGRQFSNSRSEMNVSTLELGDSALYLCASSQTGSTYEQYFGPGTRLTVT.

This chain connects TRBV3-1 (or the pseudogene TRBV3-2) to TRBJ2-7, with TRBD2 identical over 9 bases. The trim removed 0 bases at V and 5 bases at J, leaving 5 bases unmatched. This CDR3 contains 15 residues. Germline V gene sequence: CDR1 LGHDT, CDR2 YNNKEL (reference sequence). CDR3 protein: CASSQELAGRDEQYF. Written as DNA, the CDR3 is TGTGCCAGCAGCCAAGAGCTAGCGGGAAGGGACGAGCAGTACTTC.

V and J are TRBV6-5 and TRBJ2-1; 13 bases match TRBD2. Germline CDR1 reads MNHEY; CDR2 reads SVGAGI. There are 15 residues in the CDR3. V lost 6 bases to trimming and J lost 1 base; unmatched junction nucleotides: 0. The CDR3 protein is CASRLAGGSYNEQFF. CDR3 sequence (DNA): TGTGCCAGCAGACTAGCGGGAGGGTCCTACAATGAGCAGTTCTTC.

This clone appeared a few times. This chain links TRBV25-1 with TRBJ1-1; D remains unclear. Germline V gives CDR1 MGHDK, CDR2 SYGVNS. This CDR3 spans 14 amino acids. The ends were cut back, 3 bases at V and 1 base at J, with 9 bases in the middle. CDR3 bases: TGTGCCAGCAGTGATATGGGCAGGAACACTGAAGCTTTCTTT. Amino acids: CASSDMGRNTEAFF.

The genes are TRBV24-1 and TRBJ2-3; 11 nucleotides match TRBD2. CDR3 length: 14 amino acids. Germline trimming cut 9 bases from V and 2 bases from J; bases unmatched to any gene: 3. Germline V lookup: CDR1 KGHDR, CDR2 SFDVKD. Here the CDR3 reads CATGTSGNTDTQYF. CDR3 DNA: TGTGCCACCGGGACTAGCGGAAACACAGATACGCAGTATTTT.

The gene calls are TRBV5-1 and TRBJ2-7; D not certain. V dropped 1 base and J dropped 2 bases, with 7 bases sitting between them. The germline CDR1 and CDR2 sequences are SGHRS and YFSETQ. This CDR3 is 13 amino acids long. CDR3 DNA: TGCGCCAGCAGCTTGACAGCAACCTACGAGCAGTACTTC. Translation: CASSLTATYEQYF. Complete variable domain (other parts from reference TRBV5-1 and TRBJ2-7): KAGVTQTPRYLIKTRGQQVTLSCSPISGHRSVSWYQQTPGQGLQFLFEYFSETQRNKGNFPGRFSGRQFSNSRSEMNVSTLELGDSALYLCASSLTATYEQYFGPGTRLTVT.

This chain uses TRBV5-6 with TRBJ2-7; D might be TRBD2 (6 bases). The V gene lost 5 bases and the J gene lost 3 bases, with 15 bases spanning the gap. The V gene's germline CDR1 is SGHDT and CDR2 YYEEEE. The CDR3 is made up of 14 amino acids. The CDR3 DNA reads TGTGCCAGCAGAGCCGGTTCCGGGAGCTACGAGCAGTACTTC. Its translation is CASRAGSGSYEQYF.

The chain has TRBV5-4 and TRBJ2-1; 7 bases fit TRBD2. V lost 4 bases and J lost 7; bases outside the gene matches: 17. The CDR3 loop spans 17 amino acids. Looked up from germline, CDR1 is SGHNT and CDR2 is YYREEE (reference sequence). This CDR3 is CASSRLPAGASENEQFF. CDR3 in DNA: TGTGCCAGCAGCCGACTGCCCGCGGGAGCCTCCGAGAATGAGCAGTTCTTC.

The chain carries TRBV13 and TRBJ2-7; D may be TRBD2 (5 bases). CDR3 length: 12 amino acids. Germline lookup yields CDR1 PRHDT and CDR2 FYEKMQ (reference sequence). V was pared by 5 bases and J by 7 bases, with 12 bases between. CDR3 nucleotide sequence: TGTGCCAGCAGCCGGGTCTCGGGAGAGCAGTACTTC. Its protein is CASSRVSGEQYF.

The J gene is TRBJ2-7, the V gene TRBV7-9, with 7 bases matching TRBD2. Germline V gene lookup returns CDR1 SEHNR and CDR2 FQNEAQ (reference sequence). The CDR3 runs to 18 residues. J gave up 4 bases and V 7 bases, and 22 bases lay outside the gene matches. The CDR3 coding sequence is TGTGCCAGCAACTCGGGCCAGTGGGAGAGCGGGGAGGGGTACGAGCAGTACTTC. Translation: CASNSGQWESGEGYEQYF.

The gene calls are TRBV6-1 and TRBJ2-7; TRBD2 aligns across 10 bases. This CDR3 has 19 amino acids. Germline lookup yields CDR1 MNHNS and CDR2 SASEGT. The V gene end was trimmed by 2 bases and the J gene end by 4 bases; junction bases not matched to a gene: 17. DNA of the CDR3: TGTGCCAGCAGTGAACAGGGGCACGAAACTAGCGGGACTAAATACGAGCAGTACTTC. Its protein product is CASSEQGHETSGTKYEQYF.